This T cell receptor beta chain was found in a study of regulatory T cells in long-lasting Graves disease. Broader study findings: The persistent group shared 2,741 public clonotypes, more than the roughly 990 shared by new patients. It was in persistent disease that TRBV28, TRBJ1-2 and TRBJ2-5 were favored.

With regard to this clonotype: The antigen remains undetermined.

Time point here: newly diagnosed GD, antithyroid drugs for less than 3 months. RNA extracted from PBMCs served as the sequencing template. V lost 2 bases and J 1 base, leaving 12 bases between the germline ends. CDR3 length equals 16 residues. Germline V gene data show CDR1 as SGHNT and CDR2 as YENEEA. Arm-PCR with iRepertoire HTBI primers amplified the CDR3 regions for these TCR beta libraries. Each CDR3 protein is one row after TCRdb ran MiXCR on the multiplex PCR reads. Of over 200,000 distinct CDR3 sequences in the sample, 18% were seen once. The same sample was also used in a study of T cells in Graves' hyperthyroidism and ophthalmopathy.

The V gene is TRBV11-3, the J gene TRBJ1-5; no clear D gene. This specimen consisted of peripheral blood mononuclear cells (PBMCs), obtained at new diagnosis, from a patient treated with antithyroid drugs. The TCR comes from a woman under 40 with Graves disease. CDR3 residues: CASSLLRRRSNQPQHF. The CDR3, as DNA: TGTGCCAGCAGCTTACTGCGGAGGAGGAGCAATCAGCCCCAGCATTTT.